A single sample is the source of the 5 T cell receptor beta chains below, sequenced in a study of shared clonotypes between healthy human individuals (dated by TCRdb to about 2020). The protocol used for the library was the immunoSEQ multiplex PCR assay. TCRdb took this table from immuneACCESS and kept in-frame rearrangements with V and J called. Such tables lack part of the clones; where checked against another copy, unresolved V genes explain under half of the gap, and the rest is unexplained. A total of some 2,100,000 clones appear in this sample, around 95% of them only once. The ten largest make up 0.1% to 0.15% of the sample. Specimen: naive CD4+ T cells sorted from blood. Per the publication, the cell subset or site label means: CD45RA+ positively selected. The receptor source for this set is a man in his late teens or twenties in good health.

The chain combines TRBV6-6 with TRBJ2-2; D is perhaps TRBD1 (6 bases). V lost 1 base and J lost 8, with 11 bases in between. The CDR3 runs to 14 residues. In germline, CDR1 is MNHNY, CDR2 SVGAGI (reference sequence). The CDR3 DNA follows: TGTGCCAGCAGTTACTTACAGGGAGTTGGGGAGCTGTTTTTT. Translating gives CASSYLQGVGELFF.

Concerning this clone: The same CDR3 is also encoded by other DNA sequences in this sample. The V call is TRBV30, the J call TRBJ1-4, with 9 positions matching TRBD1. The CDR3 is 13 amino acids. Trimming removed 3 bases from V and 7 bases from J; junction bases left unmatched: 3. Germline loops: CDR1 GTSNPN, CDR2 SVGIG (reference sequence). CDR3: CAWSADRGEKLFF. The CDR3 bases are TGTGCCTGGAGCGCGGACAGGGGTGAAAAACTGTTTTTT.

The chain is built from TRBV18 and TRBJ2-5, with unresolved D. V lost 2 bases, J lost 2 bases, and 9 bases lay in between. The CDR3 has 14 amino acids. CDR1 KGHSH and CDR2 LQKENI come from the germline V gene. The CDR3 is CASSPTVGQETQYF. The CDR3 bases are TGTGCCAGCTCACCAACTGTGGGTCAAGAGACCCAGTACTTC.

This clone appeared a single time. At one of its ends the junction is not consistent with the germline gene, which may arise from a read error. The same CDR3 arises from other DNA sequences in this sample as well. The V gene is TRBV7-2, the J gene TRBJ1-1; D is unresolved. Germline V lookup: CDR1 SGHTA, CDR2 FQGNSA. The CDR3 consists of 13 residues. The CDR3 DNA is TGTGCCAGCAGCCTAAGTTTGAACACTGAAGCCTTCTTT. It yields the protein CASSLSLNTEAFF.

The rearrangement uses TRBV27 and TRBJ1-2, with D unresolved. This CDR3 region has 14 residues. V lost 10 bases, J lost 0 bases, and 15 bases lay in between. Germline CDR1 reads MNHEY; CDR2 reads SMNVEV (reference sequence). CDR3 coding DNA: TGTGCCACCAGCAGTACGCCAGCTAACTATGGCTACACCTTC. This gives the protein CATSSTPANYGYTF.